The 14 T cell receptor beta chains below come from one sample, sequenced in a study of blood T cell repertoires in COVID-19. Only in-frame clones appear in the TCRdb table, and some are missing; sequencing was by immunoSEQ multiplex PCR. The sample includes fewer than 150,000 clones, 85% of them seen just once. The sequenced sample was peripheral blood. The receptors shown here come from a man aged 50-59 years with acute or convalescent COVID-19.

The V call is TRBV12-3 or TRBV12-4, the J call TRBJ1-5; perhaps TRBD1 as D (5 bases). V shed 6 bases and J shed 4 bases, with 10 bases lying between them. The CDR3 consists of 13 residues. As DNA, the CDR3 is TGTGCCAGCAGCCACCAGGGAAATCAGCCCCAGCATTTT. Translated, it gives CASSHQGNQPQHF.

The chain carries TRBV28 and TRBJ1-5; no firm D call. The V gene lost 6 bases and the J gene lost 2 bases, with 8 bases spanning the gap. There are 13 residues in the CDR3. Germline V lookup: CDR1 MDHEN, CDR2 SYDVKM. The CDR3 region has the DNA TGTGCCAGCAGGTCCGGGGGCAATCAGCCCCAGCATTTT. Amino acid sequence: CASRSGGNQPQHF.

The chain couples TRBV2 to TRBJ2-1; D is unclear. Germline V gene data show CDR1 as SNHLY and CDR2 as FYNNEI. The CDR3 runs to 14 residues. Deletions cut 5 bases from V and 3 bases from J, with 11 bases between. The CDR3 loop reads CASSTPHFYNEQFF. In DNA form, the CDR3 reads TGTGCCAGCAGTACTCCGCACTTCTACAATGAGCAGTTCTTC.

The rearrangement joins TRBV18 to TRBJ1-1; D is possibly TRBD1 (5 bases). Germline V CDR1 and CDR2: KGHSH, LQKENI. Trimming pared 6 bases from V and 1 base from J, leaving 12 bases between. This CDR3 contains 14 residues. CDR3 in amino acids: CASSKGIGNTEAFF. CDR3 DNA sequence: TGTGCCAGCTCGAAGGGGATAGGGAACACTGAAGCTTTCTTT.

The chain recombines TRBV5-1 with TRBJ1-2, with TRBD1 matching over 12 bases. There are 16 residues in the CDR3. The junction had 4 bases not matched to a gene; V was cut back by 4 bases and J by 0 bases. Germline CDR1 reads SGHRS; CDR2 reads YFSETQ. CDR3 sequence: CASSGTGGNPNYGYTF. The CDR3 bases are TGCGCCAGCAGCGGGACAGGGGGCAACCCTAACTATGGCTACACCTTC.

V usage is TRBV28 and J usage is TRBJ2-4; a weak D match, TRBD1 (5 bases). CDR3 length: 14 residues. The V end lost 7 bases, the J end lost 1 base, and 11 bases lay between the germline ends. Germline CDR1 is MDHEN and CDR2 is SYDVKM. As DNA, the CDR3 is TGTGCCAGCAATACACAGGATGCCAAAAACATTCAGTACTTC. This translates into CASNTQDAKNIQYF.

The chain links TRBV28 to TRBJ1-1, with 7 bases aligning to TRBD1. V was clipped by 9 bases and J by 1 base; unmatched bases: 11. The CDR3 has 15 residues. CDR1 and CDR2 from the germline V gene are MDHEN and SYDVKM. This CDR3 is CASSSGTASNTEAFF. CDR3 sequence (DNA): TGTGCCAGTTCCTCCGGGACAGCCTCGAACACTGAAGCTTTCTTT.

The CDR3 nucleotides read TGTGCCAGCAGCTCCTACAGGATTAGCTCCTACGAGCAGTACTTC. It is translated as CASSSYRISSYEQYF. V is TRBV7-8 and J is TRBJ2-7, with D tentatively TRBD1 (5 bases). CDR1 and CDR2 (germline): SGHVS, FQNEAQ. Trimming removed 4 bases from V and 0 bases from J, with 13 bases in between. This CDR3 contains 15 residues.

The V call is TRBV5-1, the J call TRBJ2-7; 8 bases agree with TRBD2. Trimming at V came to 0 bases and at J to 3 bases, leaving 2 bases not matched to a gene. The length of the CDR3 is 14 residues. From germline, CDR1 is SGHRS and CDR2 YFSETQ. CDR3: CASSLVSGGYEQYF. CDR3 in DNA: TGCGCCAGCAGCTTGGTCAGCGGGGGCTACGAGCAGTACTTC.

V usage is TRBV5-6 and J usage is TRBJ1-5; D possibly corresponds to TRBD1 (6 bases). The CDR3 consists of 16 residues. Germline values: CDR1 SGHDT, CDR2 YYEEEE. Trimming stripped 0 bases from V and 5 bases from J, with 15 bases between. The CDR3 here is CASSLGSTGLDQPQHF. DNA for the CDR3: TGTGCCAGCAGCTTGGGAAGCACAGGGTTGGATCAGCCCCAGCATTTT.

This clone was seen once. The V call is TRBV10-3, the J call TRBJ2-3; tentative D call: TRBD1 (6 bases). Trimming stripped 0 bases from V and 3 bases from J, with 13 bases between. The CDR3 contains 16 residues. CDR1 and CDR2 from the germline V gene are ENHRY and SYGVKD. The CDR3 reads CAISESRGIGTDTQYF. CDR3 nucleotides: TGTGCCATCAGTGAGTCGAGGGGGATCGGTACAGATACGCAGTATTTT.

The chain uses TRBV4-2 and TRBJ2-1, with TRBD2 identical over 9 bases. V dropped 1 base and J dropped 8; count of bases not matched to a gene: 9. The germline gives CDR1 LGHNA, CDR2 YNFKEQ. This CDR3 region has 16 residues. CDR3 in amino acids: CASSQVLAGVLDEQFF. The CDR3 coding sequence is TGTGCCAGCAGCCAAGTTTTAGCGGGAGTATTGGATGAGCAGTTCTTC.

As for this clone: Sequence at one end of the junction differs from germline and may be a read error. This chain links TRBV28 with TRBJ1-1; D not certain. CDR3 length equals 11 residues. CDR1 is MDHEN, CDR2 SYDVKM, per germline. Here the CDR3 DNA reads TGTGCCAGCAGTTTTCTTGAGGTGGAGATCTTT. It specifies CASSFLEVEIF.

This clone was counted a few times. The rearrangement joins TRBV6-1 to TRBJ1-2; D is possibly TRBD1 (6 bases). CDR1 and CDR2 from the germline V gene are MNHNS and SASEGT. The CDR3 consists of 14 residues. Deletions cut 1 base from V and 6 bases from J, with 12 bases between. The CDR3 DNA reads as TGTGCCAGCAGTGAAGGGGGGGGCGTGGATGGCTACACCTTC. This translates into CASSEGGGVDGYTF.